This record looks at one TCR beta chain sequence and its context. Its antigen is unidentified. Generated by immunoSEQ multiplex PCR, the TCRdb table keeps only in-frame clones and is missing some. The table shows about 34,000 clones, with approximately 80% occurring only once. The data stem from a study of PD-1 blockade in mismatch repair-deficient tumors. Broader study findings: Tumor-resident clones, often absent from pretreatment blood, expanded after pembrolizumab and then contracted.

All patients were mismatch repair deficient, assessed by either PCR or immunohistochemistry. Germline CDR1 reads SGHAT; CDR2 reads FQNNGV. V dropped 0 bases and J dropped 6; count of bases not matched to a gene: 5. The CDR3 sequence is 16 residues long. The specimen comprised PBMCs, sampled 6 to 7 weeks after starting pembrolizumab. The TCR originated in an adult with mismatch repair-deficient cancer. The V and J genes are TRBV11-2 and TRBJ2-7; 13 positions agree with TRBD2. The CDR3 spells CASSLEGLAGRGEQYF. CDR3 coding DNA: TGTGCCAGCAGCTTAGAGGGACTAGCGGGAAGGGGCGAGCAGTACTTC.